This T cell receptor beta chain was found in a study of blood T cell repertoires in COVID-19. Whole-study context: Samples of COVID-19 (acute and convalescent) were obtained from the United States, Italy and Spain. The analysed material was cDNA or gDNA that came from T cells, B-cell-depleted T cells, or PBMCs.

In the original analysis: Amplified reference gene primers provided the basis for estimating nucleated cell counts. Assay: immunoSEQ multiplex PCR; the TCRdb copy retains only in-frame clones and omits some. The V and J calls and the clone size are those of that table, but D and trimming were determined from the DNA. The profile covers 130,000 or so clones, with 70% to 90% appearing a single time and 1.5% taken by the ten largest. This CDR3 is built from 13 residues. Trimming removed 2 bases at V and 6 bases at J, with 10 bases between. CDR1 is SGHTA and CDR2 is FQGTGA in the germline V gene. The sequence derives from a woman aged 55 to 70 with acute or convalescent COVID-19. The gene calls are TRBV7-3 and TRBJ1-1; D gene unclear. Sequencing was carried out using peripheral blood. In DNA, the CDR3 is TGTGCCAGCAGCTTAGCGGTTAGTGCTGAAGCTTTCTTT. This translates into CASSLAVSAEAFF.